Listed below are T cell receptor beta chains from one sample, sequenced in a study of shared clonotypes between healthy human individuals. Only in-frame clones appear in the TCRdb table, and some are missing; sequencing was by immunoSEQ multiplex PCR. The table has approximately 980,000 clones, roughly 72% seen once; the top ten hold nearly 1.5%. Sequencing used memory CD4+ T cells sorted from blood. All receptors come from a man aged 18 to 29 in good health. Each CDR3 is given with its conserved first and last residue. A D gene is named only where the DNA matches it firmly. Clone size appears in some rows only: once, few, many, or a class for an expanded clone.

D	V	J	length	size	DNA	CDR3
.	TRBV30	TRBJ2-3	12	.	TGTGCCTGGAGTGTACAAGGAGATACGCAGTATTTT	CAWSVQGDTQYF
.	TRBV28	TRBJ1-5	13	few	TGTGCCAGCAGTTGGGGAGGCAATCAGCCCCAGCATTTT	CASSWGGNQPQHF
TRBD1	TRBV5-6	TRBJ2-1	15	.	TGTGCCAGCAGCCGGACAGGGGTGTTCTCCAATGAGCAGTTCTTC	CASSRTGVFSNEQFF
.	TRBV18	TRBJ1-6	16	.	TGTGCCAGCTCACCACTCGGGCAGATCTATAATTCACCCCTCCACTTT	CASSPLGQIYNSPLHF
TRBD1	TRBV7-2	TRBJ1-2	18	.	TGTGCCAGCAGCTTAGTTAGGTGGAGGGACAGATATAACTATGGCTACACCTTC	CASSLVRWRDRYNYGYTF
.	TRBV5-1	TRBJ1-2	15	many	TGCGCCAGCAGCCCCCGGGAGAGGGGGGATTATGGCTACACCTTC	CASSPRERGDYGYTF
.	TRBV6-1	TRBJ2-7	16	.	TGTGCCAGCAGTGAAACGGTGTTGACAGGCTCCTACGAGCAGTACTTC	CASSETVLTGSYEQYF
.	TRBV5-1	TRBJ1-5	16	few	TGCGCCAGCAGCTTGGCCAGGGACTTGCCTAATCAGCCCCAGCATTTT	CASSLARDLPNQPQHF
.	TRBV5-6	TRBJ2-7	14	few	TGTGCCAGCAGCTTGGCCGGTTGGGGCTACGAGCAGTACTTC	CASSLAGWGYEQYF
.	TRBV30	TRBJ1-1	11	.	TGTGCCTGGAAAGGGAACACTGAAGCTTTCTTT	CAWKGNTEAFF
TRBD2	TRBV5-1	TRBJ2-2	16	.	TGCGCCAGCAGCTTGGGACTAGCGGTAAACACCGGGGAGCTGTTTTTT	CASSLGLAVNTGELFF
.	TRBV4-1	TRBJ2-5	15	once	TGCGCCAGCAGCCAACCAGGACTGAACGAAGAGACCCAGTACTTC	CASSQPGLNEETQYF
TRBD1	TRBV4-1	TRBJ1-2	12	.	TGCGCCAGCAGCCCCGACAGGGGTGGCTACACCTTC	CASSPDRGGYTF
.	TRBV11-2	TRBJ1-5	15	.	TGTGCCAGCAGCTTAGATTCCAGGGGCAATCAGCCCCAGCATTTT	CASSLDSRGNQPQHF
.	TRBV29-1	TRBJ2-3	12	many	TGCAGCGTTAGGGAACGCACAGATACGCAGTATTTT	CSVRERTDTQYF
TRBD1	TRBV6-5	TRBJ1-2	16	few	TGTGCCAGCAGTTACAGGACAGGGGCCTCCAACTATGGCTACACCTTC	CASSYRTGASNYGYTF
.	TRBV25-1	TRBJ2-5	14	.	TGTGCCAGCAGTGGAAGGACAGCGCAAGAGACCCAGTACTTC	CASSGRTAQETQYF
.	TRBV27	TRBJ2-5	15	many	TGTGCCAGCAGTTTATATGTGACTACCACAGAGACCCAGTACTTC	CASSLYVTTTETQYF
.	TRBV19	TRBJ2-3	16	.	TGTGCCAGTAGTCTCAGCGGACCTAGAGTCGCAGATACGCAGTATTTT	CASSLSGPRVADTQYF
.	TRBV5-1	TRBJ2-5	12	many	TGCGCCAGCAGCACGGGTGGGGAGACCCAGTACTTC	CASSTGGETQYF
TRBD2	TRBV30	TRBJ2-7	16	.	TGTGCCTGGAGTGCAGCCCTCGGGACTAGTGGGGCCGAGCAGTACTTC	CAWSAALGTSGAEQYF
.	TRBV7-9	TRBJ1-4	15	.	TGTGCCAGCAGGCAAAGGACATCAACTAATGAAAAACTGTTTTTT	CASRQRTSTNEKLFF
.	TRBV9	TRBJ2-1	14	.	TGTGCCAGCAGCGTAGGAACTAATTACAATGAGCAGTTCTTC	CASSVGTNYNEQFF
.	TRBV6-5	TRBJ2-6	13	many	TGTGCCAGCAGTTACTCTGGGGCCAACGTCCTGACTTTC	CASSYSGANVLTF
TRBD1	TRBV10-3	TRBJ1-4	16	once	TGTGCCATCAGTGAGTCTGGACAGGGATCTAATGAAAAACTGTTTTTT	CAISESGQGSNEKLFF
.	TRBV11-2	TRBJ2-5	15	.	TGTGCCAGCAGCGCTAGGACTCCCGGCGGAGAGACCCAGTACTTC	CASSARTPGGETQYF
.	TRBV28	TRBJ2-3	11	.	TGTGCCAGCAGCGTTCGGAATACGCAGTATTTT	CASSVRNTQYF
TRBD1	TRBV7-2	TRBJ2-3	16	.	TGTGCCAGCAGCCCGAGACAGGGGGCTACGGCAGATACGCAGTATTTT	CASSPRQGATADTQYF